These T cell receptor beta chains were read from a single sample in a study of early T cells in non-severe SARS-CoV-2 infection. Using its own MiXCR run on the 5' RACE reads, TCRdb lists one record per CDR3 protein. The sample lists about 49,000 distinct CDR3 sequences; approximately 12% were seen once. Sample: whole blood. Receptors originate from an adult who was a healthcare worker with PCR-confirmed SARS-CoV-2 infection or an uninfected control (not recorded which). The CDR3 runs from the conserved cysteine through the conserved F or W. The order of the fields is clone size, V gene, J gene, D gene, CDR3 protein, CDR3 DNA. The D gene is left open where the match is weak. The size of a clone is reported for some rows only, either as once, few or many, or as a class for expanded clones.

clone size: -; V gene: TRBV29-1; J gene: TRBJ1-2; D gene: -; CDR3 protein: CSSGSYYGYTF; CDR3 DNA: TGCAGCTCCGGGTCCTACTATGGCTACACCTTC
clone size: few; V gene: TRBV11-2; J gene: TRBJ2-5; D gene: TRBD2; CDR3 protein: CASTKSGGLVETQYF; CDR3 DNA: TGTGCCAGCACCAAATCCGGGGGGTTGGTCGAGACCCAGTACTTC
clone size: many; V gene: TRBV15; J gene: TRBJ2-5; D gene: -; CDR3 protein: CATSRDQETQYF; CDR3 DNA: TGTGCCACCAGCAGAGATCAGGAGACCCAGTACTTC
clone size: few; V gene: TRBV7-9; J gene: TRBJ2-7; D gene: -; CDR3 protein: CASSAGTSYEQYF; CDR3 DNA: TGTGCCAGCAGCGCCGGGACCTCCTACGAGCAGTACTTC
clone size: many; V gene: TRBV7-2; J gene: TRBJ2-1; D gene: TRBD2; CDR3 protein: CASSLPLRLAGHNEQFF; CDR3 DNA: TGTGCCAGCAGCTTACCACTCCGCCTAGCGGGGCACAATGAGCAGTTCTTC
clone size: few; V gene: TRBV11-2; J gene: TRBJ2-1; D gene: -; CDR3 protein: CASRARGAYRYNEQFF; CDR3 DNA: TGTGCCAGCAGGGCCCGGGGGGCTTATCGATACAATGAGCAGTTCTTC
clone size: -; V gene: TRBV5-1; J gene: TRBJ2-3; D gene: TRBD1; CDR3 protein: CASSLQGAGTDTQYF; CDR3 DNA: TGCGCCAGCAGCCTACAGGGGGCGGGCACAGATACGCAGTATTTT
clone size: many; V gene: TRBV28; J gene: TRBJ2-1; D gene: -; CDR3 protein: CASSKGRYNEQFF; CDR3 DNA: TGTGCCAGCAGCAAGGGACGATACAATGAGCAGTTCTTC
clone size: -; V gene: TRBV19; J gene: TRBJ1-5; D gene: -; CDR3 protein: CASSMGANSNQPQHF; CDR3 DNA: TGTGCCAGTAGTATGGGGGCTAATAGCAATCAGCCCCAGCATTTT
clone size: many; V gene: TRBV28; J gene: TRBJ1-6; D gene: -; CDR3 protein: CASSPQGYNSPLHF; CDR3 DNA: TGTGCCAGCAGCCCCCAGGGTTATAATTCACCCCTCCACTTT
clone size: many; V gene: TRBV12-3/TRBV12-4; J gene: TRBJ2-7; D gene: TRBD1; CDR3 protein: CASSLRQGGSYEQYF; CDR3 DNA: TGTGCCAGCAGTTTAAGACAGGGGGGGAGCTACGAGCAGTACTTC
clone size: many; V gene: TRBV12-3/TRBV12-4; J gene: TRBJ2-1; D gene: TRBD2; CDR3 protein: CASSSGGLLYNEQFF; CDR3 DNA: TGTGCCAGCAGCTCGGGGGGGCTCTTATACAATGAGCAGTTCTTC
clone size: -; V gene: TRBV7-2; J gene: TRBJ2-3; D gene: -; CDR3 protein: CASSFRDADTQYF; CDR3 DNA: TGTGCCAGCAGCTTTCGGGATGCAGATACGCAGTATTTT
clone size: many; V gene: TRBV7-6; J gene: TRBJ2-7; D gene: -; CDR3 protein: CASSRDGTYEQYF; CDR3 DNA: TGTGCCAGCAGCCGGGACGGTACCTACGAGCAGTACTTC
clone size: many; V gene: TRBV12-3/TRBV12-4; J gene: TRBJ2-5; D gene: TRBD2; CDR3 protein: CASNRAGPRETQYF; CDR3 DNA: TGTGCCAGCAATCGAGCGGGGCCACGGGAGACCCAGTACTTC
clone size: few; V gene: TRBV6-2/TRBV6-3; J gene: TRBJ2-3; D gene: -; CDR3 protein: CASTESTTSTDTQYF; CDR3 DNA: TGTGCCAGTACCGAGAGCACTACGAGCACAGATACGCAGTATTTT
clone size: few; V gene: TRBV7-2; J gene: TRBJ2-7; D gene: -; CDR3 protein: CASSLGLAIFEQYF; CDR3 DNA: TGTGCCAGCAGCTTAGGTTTAGCGATTTTCGAGCAGTACTTC
clone size: -; V gene: TRBV29-1; J gene: TRBJ2-6; D gene: -; CDR3 protein: CSVATQGAGANVLTF; CDR3 DNA: TGCAGCGTCGCAACACAGGGTGCTGGGGCCAACGTCCTGACTTTC
clone size: many; V gene: TRBV19; J gene: TRBJ1-2; D gene: TRBD1; CDR3 protein: CASSIWDREGGYTF; CDR3 DNA: TGTGCCAGTAGTATTTGGGACAGGGAGGGTGGCTACACCTTC
clone size: -; V gene: TRBV5-4; J gene: TRBJ2-5; D gene: -; CDR3 protein: CASSTEGRGNQETQYF; CDR3 DNA: TGTGCCAGCAGCACGGAGGGCAGGGGAAACCAAGAGACCCAGTACTTC
clone size: many; V gene: TRBV6-6; J gene: TRBJ2-7; D gene: -; CDR3 protein: CASSEGLSAYEQYF; CDR3 DNA: TGTGCCAGCAGCGAAGGACTATCCGCCTACGAGCAGTACTTC
clone size: many; V gene: TRBV20-1; J gene: TRBJ2-5; D gene: -; CDR3 protein: CSVFRTGETQYF; CDR3 DNA: TGCAGTGTCTTTCGGACGGGAGAGACCCAGTACTTC
clone size: many; V gene: TRBV3-1; J gene: TRBJ1-2; D gene: -; CDR3 protein: CASSQGQPGGYGYTF; CDR3 DNA: TGTGCCAGCAGCCAAGGCCAACCTGGGGGGTATGGCTACACCTTC